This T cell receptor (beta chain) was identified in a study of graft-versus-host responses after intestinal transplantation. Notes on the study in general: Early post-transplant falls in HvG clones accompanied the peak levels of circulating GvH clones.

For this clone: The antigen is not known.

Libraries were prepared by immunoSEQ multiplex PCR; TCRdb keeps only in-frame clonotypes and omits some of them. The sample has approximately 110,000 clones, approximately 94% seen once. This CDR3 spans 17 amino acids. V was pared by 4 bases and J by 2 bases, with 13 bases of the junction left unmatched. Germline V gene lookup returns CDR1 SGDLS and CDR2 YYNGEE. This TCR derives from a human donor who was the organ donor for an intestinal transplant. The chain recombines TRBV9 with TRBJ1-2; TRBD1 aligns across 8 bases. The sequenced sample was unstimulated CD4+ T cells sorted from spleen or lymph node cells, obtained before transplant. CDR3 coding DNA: TGTGCCAGCAGCCCCGGGACAGGATACTTAAACAACTATGGCTACACCTTC. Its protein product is CASSPGTGYLNNYGYTF.